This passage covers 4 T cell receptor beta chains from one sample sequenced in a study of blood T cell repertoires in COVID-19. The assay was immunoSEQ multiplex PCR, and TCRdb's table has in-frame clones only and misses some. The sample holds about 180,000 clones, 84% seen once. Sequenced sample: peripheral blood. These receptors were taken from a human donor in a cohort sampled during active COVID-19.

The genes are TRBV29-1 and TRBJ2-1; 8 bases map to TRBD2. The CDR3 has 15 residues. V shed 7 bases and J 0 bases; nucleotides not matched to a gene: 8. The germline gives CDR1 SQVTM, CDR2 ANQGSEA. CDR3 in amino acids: CSARAGVSSYNEQFF. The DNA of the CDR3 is TGCAGCGCTAGAGCGGGGGTTAGCTCCTACAATGAGCAGTTCTTC.

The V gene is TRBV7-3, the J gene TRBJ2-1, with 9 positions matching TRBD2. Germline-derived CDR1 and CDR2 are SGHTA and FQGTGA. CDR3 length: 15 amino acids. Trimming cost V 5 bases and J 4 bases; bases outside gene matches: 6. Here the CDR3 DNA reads TGTGCCAGCAGCCGCGGGGGGGCGGAGTACAATGAGCAGTTCTTC. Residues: CASSRGGAEYNEQFF.

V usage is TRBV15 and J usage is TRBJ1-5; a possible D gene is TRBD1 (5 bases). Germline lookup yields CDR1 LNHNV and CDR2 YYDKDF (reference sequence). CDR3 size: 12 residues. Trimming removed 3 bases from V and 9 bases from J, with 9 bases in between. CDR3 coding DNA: TGTGCCACCAGCAGTCGGGGGACGCCCCAGCATTTT. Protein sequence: CATSSRGTPQHF. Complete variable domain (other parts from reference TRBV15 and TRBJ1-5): DAMVIQNPRYQVTQFGKPVTLSCSQTLNHNVMYWYQQKSSQAPKLLFHYYDKDFNNEADTPDNFQSRRPNTSFCFLDIRSPGLGDTAMYLCATSSRGTPQHFGDGTRLSIL.

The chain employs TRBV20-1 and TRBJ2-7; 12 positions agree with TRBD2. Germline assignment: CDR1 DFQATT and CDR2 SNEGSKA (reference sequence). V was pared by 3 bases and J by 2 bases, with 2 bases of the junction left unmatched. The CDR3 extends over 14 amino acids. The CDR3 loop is CSASPSGGAYEQYF. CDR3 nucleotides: TGCAGTGCTAGTCCTAGCGGGGGGGCCTACGAGCAGTACTTC.